This entry describes one T cell receptor (beta chain). The antigen remains undetermined. Each CD8+ T cell subset was flow-sorted in triplicate. Every sort contained around 310,000 cells. Naive CD8+ T cells showed CD45RO-CCR7+CD27+CD95-. The data originate from a study of CXCR3-negative and CXCR3-positive naive CD8 T cells. CDR3 length equals 13 residues. Study-wide results and caveats: Similar TRBV-TRBJ usage characterized naive CXCR3-negative and CXCR3-positive cells; memory cells differed.

Libraries were UMI-labeled 5' RACE TRB cDNA. TCRdb reanalyzed the 5' RACE reads, giving one entry per CDR3 protein sequence and no DNA. This sample's clone table lists fewer than 55,000 distinct CDR3 sequences. The J gene is TRBJ2-7, the V gene TRBV12-3 or TRBV12-4; with no DNA, the TCRdb D assignment of TRBD1 cannot be verified. This TCR was sampled from a human donor in good health. Some clones in this sample may be carry-over from other donors' samples. The sequenced material came from naive CXCR3- CD8+ T cells from blood. Regarding subset: CD45RO-CCR7+CD27+CD95- naive CD8+ T cells lacking CXCR3 (TNR3-). CDR3 region: CASSPELGAEQYF.